This T cell receptor (beta chain) was captured by sequencing in a study of cytomegalovirus exposure and HLA in healthy donors. Findings and limits, study-wide: Based on reports, TCR beta sequences accurately predicted HLA-A and HLA-B alleles for most subjects. A prior analysis recorded that most TCR beta V segments were productive about 90% or about 30% of the time.

PCR used 60 Vbeta primers and 13 Jbeta primers. Clones were read by immunoSEQ multiplex PCR, and TCRdb kept only the in-frame ones, dropping some. This sample carries roughly 100,000 clones, approximately 79% of them seen once, and the ten largest clones take around 6.9%. Germline CDR1 MNHEY, CDR2 SVGAGI. V lost 4 bases and J lost 1; bases outside the gene matches: 6. The CDR3 sequence is 16 residues long. Of note for this clone: What it binds is not known.

Healthy bone marrow donors made up the donors. The TCR originated in a man aged 25 to 45 in good health and CMV-seropositive. Sample: PBMCs. The rearrangement links TRBV6-5 to TRBJ1-5, with 8 bases that match TRBD1. CDR3 coding DNA: TGTGCCAGCAGTTCCACAGGGGGTCGGAGCAATCAGCCCCAGCATTTT. Protein sequence: CASSSTGGRSNQPQHF.